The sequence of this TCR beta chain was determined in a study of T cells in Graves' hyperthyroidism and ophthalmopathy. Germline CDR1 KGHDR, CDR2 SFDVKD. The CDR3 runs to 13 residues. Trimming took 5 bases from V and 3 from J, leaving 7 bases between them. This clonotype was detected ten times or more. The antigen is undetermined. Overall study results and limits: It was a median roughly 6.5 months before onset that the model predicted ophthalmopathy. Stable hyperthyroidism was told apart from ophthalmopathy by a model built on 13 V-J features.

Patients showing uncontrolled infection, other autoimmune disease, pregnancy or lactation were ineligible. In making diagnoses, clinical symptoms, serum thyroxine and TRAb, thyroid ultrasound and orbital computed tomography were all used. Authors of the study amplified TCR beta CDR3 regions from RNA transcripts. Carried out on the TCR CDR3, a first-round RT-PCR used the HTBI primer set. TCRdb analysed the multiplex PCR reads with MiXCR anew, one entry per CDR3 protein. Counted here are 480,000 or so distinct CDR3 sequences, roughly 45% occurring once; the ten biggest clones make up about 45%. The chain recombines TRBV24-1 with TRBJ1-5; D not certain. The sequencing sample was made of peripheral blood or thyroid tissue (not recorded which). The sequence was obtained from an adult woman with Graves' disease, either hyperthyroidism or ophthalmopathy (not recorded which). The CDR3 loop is CATSGDNNQPQHF. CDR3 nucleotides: TGTGCCACCAGTGGAGACAACAATCAGCCCCAGCATTTT.